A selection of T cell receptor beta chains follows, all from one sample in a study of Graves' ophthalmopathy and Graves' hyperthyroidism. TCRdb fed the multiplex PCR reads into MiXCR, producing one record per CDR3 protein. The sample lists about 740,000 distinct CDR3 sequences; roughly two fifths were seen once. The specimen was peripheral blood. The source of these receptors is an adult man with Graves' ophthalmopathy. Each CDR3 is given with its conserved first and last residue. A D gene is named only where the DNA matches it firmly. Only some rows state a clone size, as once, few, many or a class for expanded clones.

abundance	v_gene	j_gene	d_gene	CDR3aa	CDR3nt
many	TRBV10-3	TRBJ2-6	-	CAISEGVYSGANVLTF	TGTGCCATCAGTGAGGGGGTTTACTCTGGGGCCAACGTCCTGACTTTC
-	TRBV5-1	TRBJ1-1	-	CASSKGPTNTEAFF	TGCGCCAGCAGTAAAGGGCCCACAAACACTGAAGCTTTCTTT
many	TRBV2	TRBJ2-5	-	CASRAGGETQYF	TGTGCCAGCAGGGCAGGGGGGGAGACCCAGTACTTC
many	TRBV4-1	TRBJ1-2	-	CASSPAGRADGYTF	TGCGCCAGCAGCCCCGCAGGCAGGGCGGATGGCTACACCTTC
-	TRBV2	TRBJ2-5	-	CASNPGGGGETQYF	TGTGCCAGCAATCCGGGGGGAGGGGGCGAGACCCAGTACTTC
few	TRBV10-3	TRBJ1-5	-	CAISAPGQGRENDAQPQHF	TGTGCCATCAGTGCCCCAGGGCAGGGAAGGGAGAACGACGCTCAGCCCCAGCATTTT
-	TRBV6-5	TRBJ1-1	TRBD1	CASSYGQGAFF	TGTGCCAGCAGTTATGGACAGGGGGCTTTCTTT
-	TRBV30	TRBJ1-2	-	CAWSQARRGYTF	TGTGCCTGGAGTCAGGCTAGGCGTGGCTACACCTTC
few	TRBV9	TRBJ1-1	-	CASSAGMQTEAFF	TGTGCCAGCAGCGCTGGTATGCAGACTGAAGCTTTCTTT
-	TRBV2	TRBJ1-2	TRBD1	CASGTDGNTLNYGYTF	TGTGCCAGCGGGACAGACGGAAACACCCTTAACTATGGCTACACCTTC
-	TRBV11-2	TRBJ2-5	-	CASTPGGAGMETQYF	TGTGCCAGCACCCCAGGGGGGGCGGGTATGGAGACCCAGTACTTC
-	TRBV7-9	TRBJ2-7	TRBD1	CASSFATGRFVYEQYF	TGTGCCAGCAGCTTTGCGACAGGGCGTTTCGTCTACGAGCAGTACTTC
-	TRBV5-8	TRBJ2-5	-	CASSLVGPRSGETQYF	TGTGCCAGCAGCTTGGTTGGACCCAGATCCGGGGAGACCCAGTACTTC
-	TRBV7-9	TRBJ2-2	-	CASRHSALDLITTGELFF	TGTGCCAGCAGACACTCGGCATTAGACCTTATAACGACCGGGGAGCTGTTTTTT
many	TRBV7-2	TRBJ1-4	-	CASSPGLAATNEKLFF	TGTGCCAGCAGCCCGGGACTTGCTGCAACTAATGAAAAACTGTTTTTT
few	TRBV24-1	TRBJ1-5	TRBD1	CASSIAGTGDQPQHF	TGTGCCAGTAGTATAGCCGGGACAGGGGATCAGCCCCAGCATTTT
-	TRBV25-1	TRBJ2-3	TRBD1	CASSQERTGTDTQYF	TGTGCCAGCAGCCAAGAAAGGACAGGGACCGATACGCAGTATTTT
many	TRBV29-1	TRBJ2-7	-	CSVRQDSYEQYF	TGCAGCGTAAGACAGGATTCCTACGAGCAGTACTTC
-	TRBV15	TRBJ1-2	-	CATSQTAYGYTF	TGTGCCACCAGCCAGACAGCCTATGGCTACACCTTC
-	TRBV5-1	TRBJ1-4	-	CASSLVAGEKLFF	TGCGCCAGCAGCTTGGTAGCGGGTGAAAAACTGTTTTTT
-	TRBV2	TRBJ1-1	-	CASLSFGRMNTEAFF	TGTGCCAGCTTGTCATTTGGGAGGATGAACACTGAAGCTTTCTTT
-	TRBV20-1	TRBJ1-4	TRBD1	CSASRTGVLEKLFF	TGCAGTGCTAGCAGGACAGGGGTTTTAGAAAAACTGTTTTTT
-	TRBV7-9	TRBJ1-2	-	CASSVTGEASTGYTF	TGTGCCAGCAGCGTTACCGGGGAAGCGAGCACTGGCTACACCTTC
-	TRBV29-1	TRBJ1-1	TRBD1	CSVGGQGGTEAFF	TGCAGCGTTGGCGGACAGGGTGGCACTGAAGCTTTCTTT
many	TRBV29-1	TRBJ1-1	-	CSVEMVGLTEAFF	TGCAGCGTTGAAATGGTTGGTTTGACTGAAGCTTTCTTT
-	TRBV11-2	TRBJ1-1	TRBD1	CASSLLRDRGNTEAFF	TGTGCCAGCAGCCTACTAAGGGACAGGGGGAACACTGAAGCTTTCTTT
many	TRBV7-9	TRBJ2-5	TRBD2	CASSSLSGVVQETQYF	TGTGCCAGCAGCTCTCTTAGCGGGGTCGTCCAAGAGACCCAGTACTTC
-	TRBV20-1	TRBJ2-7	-	CSSAGPSSYGQYF	TGCAGCTCAGCGGGCCCCAGCTCCTACGGGCAGTACTTC
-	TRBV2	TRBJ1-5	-	CASAPTNFAEPQHF	TGTGCCAGCGCCCCGACAAACTTCGCGGAGCCCCAGCATTTT
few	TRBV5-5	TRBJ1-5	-	CASTRTGNQPQHF	TGTGCCAGCACCCGGACAGGCAATCAGCCCCAGCATTTT
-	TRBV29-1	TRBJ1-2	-	CSVDPGKGYTF	TGCAGCGTTGACCCAGGGAAGGGCTACACCTTC
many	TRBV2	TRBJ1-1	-	CASSEVGRRNTEAFF	TGTGCCAGCAGTGAGGTAGGCAGGAGGAACACTGAAGCTTTCTTT
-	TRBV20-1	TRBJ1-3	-	CSARGRGNTIYF	TGCAGTGCTAGGGGGCGGGGAAACACCATATATTTT
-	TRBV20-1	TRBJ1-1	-	CSFRGNTEAFF	TGCAGTTTCCGCGGGAACACTGAAGCTTTCTTT
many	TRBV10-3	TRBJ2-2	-	CAISERDTGELFF	TGTGCCATCAGTGAGAGGGACACCGGGGAGCTGTTTTTT
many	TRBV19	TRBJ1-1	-	CASSMTSQPTTEAFF	TGTGCCAGTAGTATGACGTCCCAACCGACCACTGAAGCTTTCTTT